These 7 T cell receptor beta chains share one sample of origin, sequenced in a study of cytomegalovirus exposure and HLA in healthy donors. 60 Vbeta and 13 Jbeta primers were used in PCR. The method was immunoSEQ multiplex PCR; TCRdb's version includes in-frame clones alone and lacks a portion of them. This sample has some 120,000 clones, with 80% to 85% found just once. Sequencing input: PBMCs. The receptors shown here come from a woman aged 25 to 39 in good health and CMV-seronegative.

This chain connects TRBV5-4 to TRBJ1-2; the D gene is possibly TRBD1 (6 bases). CDR3 length: 13 residues. Trimming took 4 bases from V and 5 from J, leaving 12 bases between them. Germline lookup yields CDR1 SGHNT and CDR2 YYREEE (reference sequence). This CDR3 reads CASSPDRSYGYTF. The DNA for the CDR3 is TGTGCCAGCAGCCCGGACAGAAGTTATGGCTACACCTTC.

In its sample, this clone was seen a few times. The V gene is TRBV6-5, the J gene TRBJ2-1, with TRBD2 identical over 9 bases. CDR1 and CDR2 (germline): MNHEY, SVGAGI. This CDR3 is built from 15 residues. V was clipped by 0 bases and J by 8 bases; unmatched bases: 5. CDR3 region: CASSYSSGGSDEQFF. DNA of the CDR3: TGTGCCAGCAGTTACTCTAGCGGGGGATCCGATGAGCAGTTCTTC.

The chain links TRBV10-3 to TRBJ2-3, with 8 bases aligning to TRBD2. Germline-derived CDR1 and CDR2 are ENHRY and SYGVKD. Losses at the gene ends were 10 bases for V and 6 bases for J; bases not matched to a gene: 15. The length of the CDR3 is 15 residues. This CDR3 is CATYPGLAKFDTQYF. DNA for the CDR3: TGTGCCACCTACCCTGGACTAGCAAAGTTCGATACGCAGTATTTT.

The chain is built from TRBV5-1 and TRBJ2-3; the match to TRBD2 covers 8 bases. There are 14 residues in the CDR3. Trimming took 1 base from V and 4 from J; bases not matched to a gene: 2. From germline, CDR1 is SGHRS and CDR2 YFSETQ. Here the CDR3 reads CASSLTGGADTQYF. In DNA form, the CDR3 reads TGCGCCAGCAGCTTGACGGGAGGGGCAGATACGCAGTATTTT.

This clone has just one count. The chain joins TRBV5-1 to TRBJ1-1, with TRBD1 matching over 9 bases. There are 15 residues in the CDR3. CDR1 and CDR2 (germline): SGHRS, YFSETQ. The V gene end was trimmed by 0 bases and the J gene end by 10 bases; junction bases not matched to a gene: 10. This chain's CDR3 is CASSLAGQGRSRAFF. In DNA, the CDR3 is TGCGCCAGCAGCTTGGCGGGACAGGGACGATCTAGAGCTTTCTTT.

V and J are TRBV10-1 and TRBJ2-2; the D gene is possibly TRBD2 (5 bases). V shed 0 bases and J shed 6 bases, with 14 bases lying between them. Looked up from germline, CDR1 is WNHNN and CDR2 is SYGVQD (reference sequence). This CDR3 region has 16 residues. CDR3 coding DNA: TGCGCCAGCAGTGAGTCCATCGGGGATAGAGCCGGGGAGCTGTTTTTT. It is translated as CASSESIGDRAGELFF.

The rearrangement uses TRBV13 and TRBJ2-6, with D possibly being TRBD2 (5 bases). Germline-derived CDR1 and CDR2 are PRHDT and FYEKMQ (reference sequence). Trimming pared 6 bases from V and 7 bases from J, leaving 16 bases between. CDR3 length: 15 residues. The CDR3 loop is CASRRAGEGANVLTF. The CDR3 DNA sequence: TGTGCCAGCAGACGGGCCGGGGAAGGCGCCAACGTCCTGACTTTC.